Listed below are T cell receptor beta chains from one sample, sequenced in a study of T cell responses to AZD1222 COVID-19 vaccine. Libraries were prepared by immunoSEQ multiplex PCR; TCRdb keeps only in-frame clonotypes and omits some of them. The table lists approximately 71,000 clones, about nine tenths of them singletons. The source material was peripheral blood, sampled on day 0 of AZD1222 vaccination. The receptors here all came from an adult in good health. The CDR3 runs from the conserved cysteine through the conserved F or W. Fields, in order: clone size, D gene, V gene, J gene, CDR3 protein, CDR3 DNA. D genes are given only for firm matches. The size entry is marked missing in some rows and otherwise reads once, few, many or a size class.

clone size: -
D gene: TRBD2
V gene: TRBV6-5
J gene: TRBJ2-1
CDR3 protein: CASSYDGGGYNEQFF
CDR3 DNA: TGTGCCAGCAGTTACGATGGGGGAGGGTACAATGAGCAGTTCTTC

clone size: -
D gene: -
V gene: TRBV18
J gene: TRBJ1-1
CDR3 protein: CASSPARRSPNTEAFF
CDR3 DNA: TGTGCCAGCTCACCAGCGCGCAGGTCGCCGAACACTGAAGCTTTCTTT

clone size: -
D gene: -
V gene: TRBV12-3/TRBV12-4
J gene: TRBJ1-1
CDR3 protein: CAMSGGGTEAFF
CDR3 DNA: TGTGCCATGAGTGGGGGGGGCACTGAAGCTTTCTTT

clone size: once
D gene: TRBD1
V gene: TRBV24-1
J gene: TRBJ2-3
CDR3 protein: CATSDLPSGDRETDTQYF
CDR3 DNA: TGTGCCACCAGTGATTTGCCTTCTGGGGACAGGGAGACAGATACGCAGTATTTT

clone size: -
D gene: -
V gene: TRBV28
J gene: TRBJ2-3
CDR3 protein: CASSLVATDTQYF
CDR3 DNA: TGTGCCAGCAGTTTAGTAGCCACAGATACGCAGTATTTT

clone size: -
D gene: TRBD1
V gene: TRBV19
J gene: TRBJ2-3
CDR3 protein: CASSWTGGPDTQYF
CDR3 DNA: TGTGCCAGTAGTTGGACAGGGGGCCCAGATACGCAGTATTTT

clone size: -
D gene: TRBD2
V gene: TRBV15
J gene: TRBJ2-3
CDR3 protein: CATSRPWGREVADTQYF
CDR3 DNA: TGTGCCACCAGCAGACCCTGGGGTCGGGAGGTTGCAGATACGCAGTATTTT

clone size: -
D gene: -
V gene: TRBV2
J gene: TRBJ1-5
CDR3 protein: CASSASNQPQHF
CDR3 DNA: TGTGCCAGCAGCGCCTCAAATCAGCCCCAGCATTTT

clone size: -
D gene: -
V gene: TRBV6-5
J gene: TRBJ1-1
CDR3 protein: CASSPLTADTEAFF
CDR3 DNA: TGTGCCAGCAGTCCTTTAACAGCAGACACTGAAGCTTTCTTT

clone size: -
D gene: TRBD1
V gene: TRBV6-5
J gene: TRBJ2-2
CDR3 protein: CASSYSRQGRTGELFF
CDR3 DNA: TGTGCCAGCAGTTACTCGCGACAGGGGAGAACCGGGGAGCTGTTTTTT

clone size: -
D gene: -
V gene: TRBV27
J gene: TRBJ2-1
CDR3 protein: CASSFAGPSYNEQFF
CDR3 DNA: TGTGCCAGCAGTTTTGCAGGGCCCTCCTACAATGAGCAGTTCTTC

clone size: -
D gene: -
V gene: TRBV7-9
J gene: TRBJ1-4
CDR3 protein: CASSPSLGEKLFF
CDR3 DNA: TGTGCCAGCAGCCCCAGCTTGGGCGAAAAACTGTTTTTT

clone size: -
D gene: TRBD1
V gene: TRBV24-1
J gene: TRBJ1-2
CDR3 protein: CATSAQGVSNGYTF
CDR3 DNA: TGTGCCACCAGCGCCCAGGGGGTATCGAATGGCTACACCTTC

clone size: -
D gene: TRBD1
V gene: TRBV3-1/TRBV3-2
J gene: TRBJ1-3
CDR3 protein: CASSRLQGAGNTIYF
CDR3 DNA: TGTGCCAGCAGCCGCCTACAGGGGGCCGGAAACACCATATATTTT

clone size: -
D gene: -
V gene: TRBV4-3
J gene: TRBJ2-1
CDR3 protein: CASSQDGFRRFGNYANEQFF
CDR3 DNA: TGCGCCAGCAGCCAAGATGGTTTTCGCAGGTTCGGAAATTACGCTAATGAGCAGTTCTTC

clone size: few
D gene: -
V gene: TRBV6-5
J gene: TRBJ1-4
CDR3 protein: CASSFRGGGGEKLFF
CDR3 DNA: TGTGCCAGCAGTTTCCGGGGGGGTGGAGGTGAAAAACTGTTTTTT

clone size: -
D gene: TRBD2
V gene: TRBV19
J gene: TRBJ2-3
CDR3 protein: CASSIRLASSTDTQYF
CDR3 DNA: TGTGCCAGTAGTATCCGACTAGCCTCCAGCACAGATACGCAGTATTTT

clone size: -
D gene: -
V gene: TRBV4-1
J gene: TRBJ2-7
CDR3 protein: CASSQVPDYEQYF
CDR3 DNA: TGCGCCAGCAGCCAAGTTCCAGACTACGAGCAGTACTTC

clone size: -
D gene: -
V gene: TRBV6-2/TRBV6-3
J gene: TRBJ2-5
CDR3 protein: CASSYSTLAETQYF
CDR3 DNA: TGTGCCAGCAGTTACTCGACGCTAGCGGAGACCCAGTACTTC

clone size: -
D gene: -
V gene: TRBV6-4
J gene: TRBJ1-6
CDR3 protein: CASSERAEYNSPLHF
CDR3 DNA: TGTGCCAGCAGTGAACGGGCCGAATATAATTCACCCCTCCACTTT

clone size: -
D gene: -
V gene: TRBV11-2
J gene: TRBJ2-1
CDR3 protein: CASSFGAGSGNEQFF
CDR3 DNA: TGTGCCAGCAGCTTTGGGGCGGGGAGTGGAAATGAGCAGTTCTTC

clone size: -
D gene: -
V gene: TRBV6-5
J gene: TRBJ1-2
CDR3 protein: CASRQGTPKNYGYTF
CDR3 DNA: TGTGCCAGCCGGCAGGGCACCCCTAAGAACTATGGCTACACCTTC

clone size: -
D gene: -
V gene: TRBV14
J gene: TRBJ1-1
CDR3 protein: CASSPLTGFTEAFF
CDR3 DNA: TGTGCCAGCAGCCCCCTTACAGGGTTCACTGAAGCTTTCTTT

clone size: -
D gene: TRBD2
V gene: TRBV7-3
J gene: TRBJ2-1
CDR3 protein: CASSLFASGLSYNEQFF
CDR3 DNA: TGTGCCAGCAGCTTGTTCGCTAGCGGACTCTCCTACAATGAGCAGTTCTTC

clone size: -
D gene: TRBD1
V gene: TRBV4-1
J gene: TRBJ1-4
CDR3 protein: CASSQLPHRQGMREKLFF
CDR3 DNA: TGCGCCAGCAGCCAATTGCCGCATCGACAGGGGATGAGGGAAAAACTGTTTTTT

clone size: -
D gene: TRBD1
V gene: TRBV19
J gene: TRBJ1-6
CDR3 protein: CASSRPGTGGSPLHF
CDR3 DNA: TGTGCCAGTAGTCGGCCCGGGACAGGGGGATCACCCCTCCACTTT

clone size: -
D gene: TRBD1
V gene: TRBV28
J gene: TRBJ1-1
CDR3 protein: CASSPTGGTEAFF
CDR3 DNA: TGTGCCAGCAGTCCTACAGGGGGCACTGAAGCTTTCTTT

clone size: few
D gene: -
V gene: TRBV18
J gene: TRBJ2-1
CDR3 protein: CASSMGTGYEPYNEQFF
CDR3 DNA: TGTGCCAGCTCAATGGGGACCGGGTACGAGCCCTACAATGAGCAGTTCTTC

clone size: -
D gene: TRBD1
V gene: TRBV10-3
J gene: TRBJ2-3
CDR3 protein: CAITQSEGTGPDTQYF
CDR3 DNA: TGTGCCATCACCCAAAGTGAGGGGACAGGGCCCGATACGCAGTATTTT

clone size: once
D gene: -
V gene: TRBV21-1
J gene: TRBJ1-2
CDR3 protein: CASRSGMRGYTF
CDR3 DNA: TGTGCCAGCAGGTCAGGGATGAGGGGCTACACCTTC

clone size: -
D gene: TRBD2
V gene: TRBV15
J gene: TRBJ2-3
CDR3 protein: CATSRGKTSREDTQYF
CDR3 DNA: TGTGCCACCAGCAGGGGTAAGACTAGCCGCGAAGATACGCAGTATTTT

clone size: -
D gene: -
V gene: TRBV7-2
J gene: TRBJ1-1
CDR3 protein: CASSSRLWLGAFF
CDR3 DNA: TGTGCCAGCAGCTCTCGGTTATGGCTCGGAGCTTTCTTT

clone size: -
D gene: TRBD2
V gene: TRBV5-1
J gene: TRBJ2-3
CDR3 protein: CASSLDEPGLAGEDTQYF
CDR3 DNA: TGCGCCAGCAGCTTGGACGAACCGGGACTAGCGGGAGAAGATACGCAGTATTTT

clone size: -
D gene: -
V gene: TRBV20-1
J gene: TRBJ2-1
CDR3 protein: CSAGPYNEQFF
CDR3 DNA: TGCAGTGCTGGACCCTACAATGAGCAGTTCTTC

clone size: -
D gene: -
V gene: TRBV6-2/TRBV6-3
J gene: TRBJ1-1
CDR3 protein: CASSPAMGLNTEAFF
CDR3 DNA: TGTGCCAGCAGCCCCGCGATGGGTTTGAACACTGAAGCTTTCTTT